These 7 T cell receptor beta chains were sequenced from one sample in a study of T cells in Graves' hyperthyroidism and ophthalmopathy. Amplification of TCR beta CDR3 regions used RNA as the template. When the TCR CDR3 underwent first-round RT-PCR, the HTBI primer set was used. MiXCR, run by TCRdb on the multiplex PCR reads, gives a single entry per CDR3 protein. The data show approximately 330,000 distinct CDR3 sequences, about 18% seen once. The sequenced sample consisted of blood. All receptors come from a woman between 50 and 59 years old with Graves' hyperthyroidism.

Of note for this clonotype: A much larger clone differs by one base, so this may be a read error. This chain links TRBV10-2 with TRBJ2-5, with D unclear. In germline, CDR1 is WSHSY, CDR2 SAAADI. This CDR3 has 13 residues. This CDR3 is CASSESRQGTQYF. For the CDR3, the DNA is TGCGCCAGCAGTGAGAGTAGACAAGGGACCCAGTACTTC.

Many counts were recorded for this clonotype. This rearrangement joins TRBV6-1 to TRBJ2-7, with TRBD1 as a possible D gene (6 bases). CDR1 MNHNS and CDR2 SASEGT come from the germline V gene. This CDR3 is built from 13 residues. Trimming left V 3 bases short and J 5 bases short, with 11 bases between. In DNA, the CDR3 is TGTGCCAGCAGTGAGGTCTCAGGGGACGAGCAGTACTTC. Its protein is CASSEVSGDEQYF.

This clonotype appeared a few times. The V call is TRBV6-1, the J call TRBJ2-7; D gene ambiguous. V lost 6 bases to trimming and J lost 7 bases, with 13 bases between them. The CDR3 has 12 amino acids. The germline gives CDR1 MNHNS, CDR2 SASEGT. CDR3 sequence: CASSEFELEQYV. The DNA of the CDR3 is TGTGCCAGCAGCGAGTTTGAGTTGGAGCAGTACGTC.

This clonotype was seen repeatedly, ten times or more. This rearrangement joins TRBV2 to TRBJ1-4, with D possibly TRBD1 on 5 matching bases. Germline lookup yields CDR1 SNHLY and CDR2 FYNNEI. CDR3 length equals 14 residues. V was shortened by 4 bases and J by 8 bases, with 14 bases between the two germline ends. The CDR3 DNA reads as TGTGCCAGCAGTGCGGGGCTTCCTGGCGAAAAACTGTTTTTT. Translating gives CASSAGLPGEKLFF.

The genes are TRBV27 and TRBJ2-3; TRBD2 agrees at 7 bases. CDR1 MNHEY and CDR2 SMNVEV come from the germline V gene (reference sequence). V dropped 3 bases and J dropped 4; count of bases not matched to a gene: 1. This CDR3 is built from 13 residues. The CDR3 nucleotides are TGTGCCAGCAGTTTTGGGGGGGCAGATACGCAGTATTTT. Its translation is CASSFGGADTQYF.

CDR3 sequence: CATSDYGQGLNEQFF. CDR3 bases: TGTGCCACCAGTGATTACGGACAGGGCCTCAATGAGCAGTTCTTC. The J gene is TRBJ2-1, the V gene TRBV24-1; 8 bases map to TRBD1. Germline V gene sequence: CDR1 KGHDR, CDR2 SFDVKD. CDR3 length: 15 residues. V lost 2 bases and J lost 6; bases outside the gene matches: 5.

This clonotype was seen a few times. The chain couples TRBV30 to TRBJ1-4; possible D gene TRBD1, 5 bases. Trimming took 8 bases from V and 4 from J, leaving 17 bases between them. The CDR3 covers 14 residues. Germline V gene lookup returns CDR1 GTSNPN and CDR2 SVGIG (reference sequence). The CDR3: CAQAPGPSNEKLFF. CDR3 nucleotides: TGTGCCCAGGCGCCGGGACCGAGTAATGAAAAACTGTTTTTT.